The 3 T cell receptor beta chains given below trace back to one sample, sequenced in a study of T cell clones after liver transplantation. The protocol was immunoSEQ multiplex PCR, while the TCRdb copy is restricted to in-frame clones and leaves out a portion. Here the sample spans around 75,000 clones, around 84% being singletons. The source was CD4+ T cells from blood, collected about 50 months after liver transplant. Receptor source: a human patient who received a liver transplant. Part of the T cells may come from the graft donor.

The genes are TRBV25-1 and TRBJ2-1; maybe TRBD1 (5 bases). The CDR3 contains 13 residues. V lost 5 bases, J lost 7 bases, and 12 bases lay in between. Germline V CDR1 and CDR2: MGHDK, SYGVNS. DNA of the CDR3: TGTGCCAGCAGTCAGCAGGGTTGGAATGAGCAGTTCTTC. It codes for CASSQQGWNEQFF.

The J gene is TRBJ2-3, the V gene TRBV9; 11 bases align to TRBD2. The CDR3 runs to 16 residues. CDR1 and CDR2 (germline): SGDLS, YYNGEE. With 3 bases clipped from V and 4 bases from J, the junction kept 7 bases outside the gene matches. The CDR3 loop reads CASSALTSGVSDTQYF. As DNA, the CDR3 is TGTGCCAGCAGCGCCTTGACTAGCGGGGTCTCAGATACGCAGTATTTT.

This chain uses TRBV4-3 with TRBJ2-7; D assignment may be TRBD1 or TRBD2 (6 bases each). This CDR3 has 16 residues. The V and J ends lost 0 bases and 6 bases respectively, with 18 bases between them. Germline CDR1 LGHNA, CDR2 YSLEER. The CDR3 here is CASSQDLQLQGGEQYF. The CDR3 DNA sequence: TGCGCCAGCAGCCAAGACCTCCAGCTACAGGGAGGCGAGCAGTACTTC.